The 24 T cell receptor beta chains presented below share a single source sample, sequenced in a study of T cell repertoires in cytomegalovirus infection. Their cognate antigens are unknown. One entry per CDR3 protein, called by TCRdb with MiXCR from the reads. This sample has roughly 69,000 distinct CDR3 sequences, with around 27% found just once. This specimen was CD8+ T cells from cultured PBMCs, taken from culture after CMV antigen stimulation. The source is a human donor in good health (CMV status not recorded). Some clones in this sample may be carry-over from other donors' samples.

This clonotype was seen repeatedly, ten times or more. CDR3 region: CASSDRGPGGELFF. The CDR3 nucleotides are TGTGCCAGCAGTGACAGGGGGCCCGGCGGGGAGCTGTTTTTT. This rearrangement joins TRBV6-4 to TRBJ2-2; 7 bases agree with TRBD1. Germline loops: CDR1 MRHNA, CDR2 SNTAGT. The CDR3 contains 14 residues. The trim removed 2 bases at V and 7 bases at J, leaving 4 bases unmatched.

This clonotype was detected ten times or more. The chain has TRBV7-2 and TRBJ2-3; 7 nucleotides match TRBD2. There are 16 residues in the CDR3. Germline V gene data show CDR1 as SGHTA and CDR2 as FQGNSA. V shed 5 bases and J 1 base; nucleotides not matched to a gene: 9. In DNA, the CDR3 is TGTGCCAGCAGCCCTGGACTAGTCTCTCGCACAGATACGCAGTATTTT. It codes for CASSPGLVSRTDTQYF.

V usage is TRBV28 and J usage is TRBJ2-2, with TRBD2 matching 11 bases. The germline CDR1 and CDR2 sequences are MDHEN and SYDVKM. With V trimmed by 6 bases and J by 5 bases, 8 bases remained unmatched. The CDR3 covers 16 residues. In nucleotides, the CDR3 is TGTGCCAGCAGACTGCTTTTAGCGGGGGGGACCGGGGAGCTGTTTTTT. Its protein is CASRLLLAGGTGELFF.

There are a few counts of this clonotype. The V call is TRBV19, the J call TRBJ2-7; TRBD1 or TRBD2 may be the D gene (5 bases each). Trimming pared 0 bases from V and 0 bases from J, leaving 9 bases between. Germline assignment: CDR1 LNHDA and CDR2 SQIVND (reference sequence). The CDR3 has 15 residues. CDR3 DNA: TGTGCCAGTAGTATAGAGGGGGACCCCTCCTACGAGCAGTACTTC. Protein product: CASSIEGDPSYEQYF.

There are a few counts of this clonotype. V and J are TRBV6-4 and TRBJ2-1, with 11 bases that match TRBD2. The V segment lost 0 bases and the J segment 7 bases; nucleotides outside the gene matches: 2. CDR3 length: 15 amino acids. CDR1 MRHNA and CDR2 SNTAGT come from the germline V gene. The CDR3 DNA follows: TGTGCCAGCAGTGACTCTTCTAGCGGGGGGAATGAGCAGTTCTTC. Amino acid sequence: CASSDSSSGGNEQFF.

This clonotype was observed once. Since a much larger clone is just one base distant, this may be a read error. CDR3 DNA: TGCGCCAGCAGCCAAGATCGACTAGCGGGGTCGGCGATAGATACGCAGTATTTT. The encoded protein is CASSQDRLAGSAIDTQYF. The V call is TRBV4-1, the J call TRBJ2-3; 11 nucleotides line up with TRBD2. The CDR3 contains 18 residues. CDR1 is MGHRA and CDR2 is YSYEKL in the germline V gene. J gave up 5 bases and V 0 bases, and 10 bases lay outside the gene matches.

This clonotype was counted only a few times. The chain combines TRBV4-2 with TRBJ2-3; no firm D call. CDR3 length: 15 amino acids. The V gene lost 0 bases and the J gene lost 0 bases, with 7 bases spanning the gap. In germline, CDR1 is LGHNA, CDR2 YNFKEQ. The CDR3 region is CASSQDGRSTDTQYF. The CDR3 DNA reads TGTGCCAGCAGCCAAGATGGGCGTAGCACAGATACGCAGTATTTT.

This chain joins TRBV30 and TRBJ2-2; the match to TRBD2 covers 7 bases. Germline values: CDR1 GTSNPN, CDR2 SVGIG (reference sequence). V gave up 0 bases and J gave up 1 base; unmatched junction bases: 2. This CDR3 spans 15 amino acids. DNA for the CDR3: TGTGCCTGGAGTGTAATAGCGGGGAACACCGGGGAGCTGTTTTTT. Translated: CAWSVIAGNTGELFF.

This rearrangement joins TRBV6-5 to TRBJ1-1, with D uncertain. CDR1 is MNHEY and CDR2 is SVGAGI in the germline V gene. Trimming pared 10 bases from V and 4 bases from J, leaving 13 bases between. There are 12 residues in the CDR3. The CDR3 sequence is CATGRPSTEAFF. CDR3 bases: TGTGCCACCGGCCGTCCAAGCACTGAAGCTTTCTTT.

There are a few counts of this clonotype. The chain employs TRBV9 and TRBJ2-3; 7 bases map to TRBD2. V was clipped by 4 bases and J by 0 bases; unmatched bases: 8. CDR1 is SGDLS, CDR2 YYNGEE, per germline. The CDR3 spans 16 residues. The CDR3 DNA reads TGTGCCAGCAGCCTGTCGAGGGAGGGAAGCACAGATACGCAGTATTTT. Translating it yields CASSLSREGSTDTQYF.

The chain has TRBV9 and TRBJ1-5, with 11 bases lining up with TRBD1. Germline V gene sequence: CDR1 SGDLS, CDR2 YYNGEE. The CDR3 runs to 14 residues. The V and J ends lost 3 bases and 7 bases, in that order; junction bases with no gene match: 3. CDR3 in amino acids: CASSGGTGGQPQHF. Written as DNA, the CDR3 is TGTGCCAGCAGCGGCGGGACAGGGGGACAGCCCCAGCATTTT.

A few counts support this clonotype. CDR3 sequence reads: CASSPLAGYYEQYF. CDR3 sequence (DNA): TGTGCCAGCAGTCCCCTAGCGGGGTACTACGAGCAGTACTTC. The gene calls are TRBV28 and TRBJ2-7, with 9 bases lining up with TRBD2. This CDR3 has 14 residues. J gave up 3 bases and V 5 bases, and 5 bases lay outside the gene matches. Germline values: CDR1 MDHEN, CDR2 SYDVKM.

This sequence joins TRBV10-3 and TRBJ1-5, with D possibly TRBD1 on 5 matching bases. The CDR3 has 15 amino acids. The V gene's germline CDR1 is ENHRY and CDR2 SYGVKD. V was shortened by 0 bases and J by 0 bases, with 6 bases between the two germline ends. CDR3 amino acids: CAISESGDSNQPQHF. In nucleotides, the CDR3 is TGTGCCATCAGTGAGTCAGGGGATAGCAATCAGCCCCAGCATTTT.

This clonotype occurred a few times. Here the CDR3 reads CASGLAGEQYF. CDR3 in DNA: TGTGCCAGCGGCCTCGCGGGCGAGCAGTACTTC. V and J are TRBV12-3 or TRBV12-4 and TRBJ2-7; maybe TRBD2 (5 bases). The CDR3 totals 11 residues. The V end was cut by 8 bases, the J end by 6 bases, with 11 bases between.

This clonotype has a handful of counts. This chain joins TRBV24-1 and TRBJ2-3; possible D gene TRBD1, 6 bases. The CDR3 has 14 residues. The V end was cut by 4 bases, the J end by 5 bases, with 12 bases between. Germline V lookup: CDR1 KGHDR, CDR2 SFDVKD. CDR3 nucleotides: TGTGCCACCAGTGACCCAGGGGTGGAAGATACGCAGTATTTT. Its translation is CATSDPGVEDTQYF.

In its sample, this clonotype was seen many times. The chain employs TRBV7-2 and TRBJ1-2; D may be TRBD1 (6 bases). The germline gives CDR1 SGHTA, CDR2 FQGNSA. The CDR3 is 15 amino acids. Deletions cut 5 bases from V and 0 bases from J, with 13 bases between. DNA for the CDR3: TGTGCCAGCAGCCCGCGACAGGATCCTAACTATGGCTACACCTTC. Translation: CASSPRQDPNYGYTF.

V gene TRBV7-9 combines with J gene TRBJ2-5; 11 bases are shared with TRBD2. V was pared by 5 bases and J by 11 bases, with 16 bases of the junction left unmatched. Germline V gene sequence: CDR1 SEHNR, CDR2 FQNEAQ (reference sequence). The CDR3 sequence is 16 residues long. The CDR3 DNA follows: TGTGCCAGCAGCCCAAAAATAGCGGGGGGGCCGAATTTGCAGTACTTC. It specifies CASSPKIAGGPNLQYF.

With regard to this clonotype: This clone may be a read error of a much larger clone one base away. The chain recombines TRBV7-2 with TRBJ2-7, with D tentatively TRBD2 (6 bases). The CDR3 runs to 15 residues. V dropped 3 bases and J dropped 8 bases, with 20 bases sitting between them. Germline-derived CDR1 and CDR2 are SGHTA and FQGNSA. CDR3 sequence reads: CASSFGGSGVTQQYF. As DNA, the CDR3 is TGTGCCAGCAGCTTTGGGGGGTCAGGCGTCACCCAGCAGTACTTC.

This clonotype was seen a handful of times. V and J are TRBV7-8 and TRBJ2-1; 8 nucleotides line up with TRBD2. Germline V gene lookup returns CDR1 SGHVS and CDR2 FQNEAQ. The CDR3 sequence is 17 residues long. V lost 5 bases, J lost 2 bases, and 11 bases stayed unmatched. The CDR3 DNA is TGTGCCAGCAGCGCTGTAAGCGGGAGTACTCCCTACAATGAGCAGTTCTTC. As protein: CASSAVSGSTPYNEQFF.

This clonotype was seen a few times. The chain combines TRBV6-1 with TRBJ2-7; D is undetermined. Germline V lookup: CDR1 MNHNS, CDR2 SASEGT. This CDR3 spans 12 amino acids. Trimming pared 0 bases from V and 4 bases from J, leaving 4 bases between. CDR3 region: CASSEAGYEQYF. The DNA for the CDR3 is TGTGCCAGCAGTGAAGCGGGGTACGAGCAGTACTTC.

V usage is TRBV12-3 or TRBV12-4 and J usage is TRBJ2-7; 10 nucleotides agree with TRBD2. The length of the CDR3 is 14 residues. Trimming removed 7 bases from V and 3 bases from J; junction bases left unmatched: 6. The CDR3 reads CASTGTSVFYEQYF. CDR3 nucleotides: TGTGCCAGCACAGGGACTAGCGTTTTCTACGAGCAGTACTTC.

This clonotype was observed a few times. J is TRBJ2-1 and V is TRBV12-3 or TRBV12-4, with TRBD2 matching over 8 bases. V lost 5 bases, J lost 8 bases, and 14 bases stayed unmatched. The CDR3 totals 16 residues. This chain's CDR3 is CASSPWVSGGTDEQFF. Written as DNA, the CDR3 is TGTGCCAGCAGTCCCTGGGTCAGCGGGGGAACGGATGAGCAGTTCTTC.

V gene TRBV20-1 combines with J gene TRBJ1-5, with 8 positions matching TRBD1. V lost 8 bases to trimming and J lost 4 bases; unmatched junction nucleotides: 13. The CDR3 is 15 residues long. Looked up from germline, CDR1 is DFQATT and CDR2 is SNEGSKA (reference sequence). This CDR3 reads CSPYLTGDGNQPQHF. The CDR3 DNA follows: TGCAGTCCCTATCTGACAGGGGATGGAAATCAGCCCCAGCATTTT.

This clonotype is labeled medium-sized (0.01 to 0.1%). The chain is built from TRBV27 and TRBJ1-2; tentatively, D is TRBD1 (5 bases). V lost 5 bases to trimming and J lost 0 bases, with 10 bases between them. Germline V gene sequence: CDR1 MNHEY, CDR2 SMNVEV (reference sequence). The CDR3 length is 14 residues. CDR3 sequence (DNA): TGTGCCAGCAGTACTCAGGGTGCTAACTATGGCTACACCTTC. Translation gives CASSTQGANYGYTF.